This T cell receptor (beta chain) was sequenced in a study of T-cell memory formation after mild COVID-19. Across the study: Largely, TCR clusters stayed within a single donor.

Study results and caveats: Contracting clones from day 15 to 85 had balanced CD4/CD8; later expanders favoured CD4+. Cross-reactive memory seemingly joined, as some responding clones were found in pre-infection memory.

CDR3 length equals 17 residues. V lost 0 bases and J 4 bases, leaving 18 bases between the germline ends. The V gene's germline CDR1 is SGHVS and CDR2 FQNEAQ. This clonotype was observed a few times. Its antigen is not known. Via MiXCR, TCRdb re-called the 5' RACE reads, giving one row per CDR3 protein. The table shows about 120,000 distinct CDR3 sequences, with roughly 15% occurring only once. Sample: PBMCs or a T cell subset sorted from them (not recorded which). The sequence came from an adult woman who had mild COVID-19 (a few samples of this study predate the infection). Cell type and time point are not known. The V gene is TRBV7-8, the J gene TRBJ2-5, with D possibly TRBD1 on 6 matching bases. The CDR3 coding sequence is TGTGCCAGCAGCTTAGCTGTGCCCGGGACACCGGGAGAGACCCAGTACTTC. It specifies CASSLAVPGTPGETQYF.